A selection of T cell receptor beta chains follows, all from one sample in a study of identical twins. TCRdb reprocessed the 5' RACE reads with MiXCR, giving one entry per CDR3 protein. The table shows 700,000 or so distinct CDR3 sequences, with approximately 9% occurring only once. These data are also associated with another study on yellow fever vaccine responses in identical twins.

Sequencing was carried out using PBMCs. These receptors were collected from a woman under 30 in good health. CDR3s include the opening cysteine and the closing phenylalanine or tryptophan. The D gene is left open where the match is weak. A clone size is listed for some rows: how often the clone was seen (once, few, many), or a class if it is expanded.

CDR3aa	CDR3nt	d_gene	v_gene	j_gene	abundance
CASSPPGQPGDTQYF	TGTGCCAGTAGTCCGCCGGGACAGCCAGGGGATACGCAGTATTTT	TRBD1	TRBV19	TRBJ2-3	-
CSVTGQGGTEAFF	TGCAGCGTGACTGGCCAGGGGGGGACTGAAGCTTTCTTT	TRBD1	TRBV29-1	TRBJ1-1	few
CASSGMRGGEQFF	TGTGCCAGCAGTGGCATGAGGGGAGGTGAGCAGTTCTTC	-	TRBV2	TRBJ2-1	-
CASRPSGTRINNEQFF	TGTGCCAGCAGACCTAGCGGGACCCGAATTAACAATGAGCAGTTCTTC	TRBD2	TRBV6-1	TRBJ2-1	-
CATSRELKTGFGQETQYF	TGTGCCACCAGCAGAGAACTAAAGACAGGGTTTGGCCAAGAGACCCAGTACTTC	TRBD1	TRBV15	TRBJ2-5	few
CAWSAADAYNEQFF	TGTGCCTGGAGTGCCGCCGACGCTTACAATGAGCAGTTCTTC	-	TRBV30	TRBJ2-1	few
CASSQDGLDGDPYNEQFF	TGTGCCAGCAGCCAAGATGGGTTAGACGGGGATCCCTACAATGAGCAGTTCTTC	-	TRBV4-2	TRBJ2-1	many
CASSRTVTNTEAFF	TGTGCCAGCAGTCGGACGGTTACGAACACTGAAGCTTTCTTT	-	TRBV14	TRBJ1-1	few
CASSLANGYEQFF	TGTGCCAGCAGCTTAGCTAACGGATATGAGCAGTTCTTC	-	TRBV7-9	TRBJ2-1	few
CASGFRTGTEQNEQFF	TGTGCTAGTGGTTTTCGCACCGGGACTGAACAAAATGAGCAGTTCTTC	-	TRBV12-5	TRBJ2-1	few
CASSPDPGLEQFF	TGTGCCAGCAGTCCAGACCCGGGACTTGAGCAGTTCTTC	-	TRBV6-2/TRBV6-3	TRBJ2-1	few
CASSPPLTSGRDYADTQYF	TGTGCCAGCAGCCCTCCCCTGACTAGCGGGAGGGACTATGCAGATACGCAGTATTTT	TRBD2	TRBV12-3/TRBV12-4	TRBJ2-3	-
CASRGSYNEQFF	TGTGCCAGCAGAGGGTCATACAATGAGCAGTTCTTC	-	TRBV12-3/TRBV12-4	TRBJ2-1	many
CASSFWGDEAGNIQYF	TGTGCCAGCAGCTTTTGGGGGGACGAAGCAGGTAACATTCAGTACTTC	-	TRBV7-9	TRBJ2-4	few
CASSLVATSTGELFF	TGCGCCAGCAGCTTGGTAGCTACTTCTACCGGGGAGCTGTTTTTT	-	TRBV5-1	TRBJ2-2	few
CASSIPGTGGSEQYF	TGTGCCAGTAGTATCCCAGGGACAGGGGGTTCCGAGCAGTACTTC	TRBD1	TRBV19	TRBJ2-7	-
CAISEATGPTLVGQYF	TGTGCCATCAGCGAAGCAACCGGGCCGACGCTGGTGGGGCAGTACTTC	-	TRBV10-3	TRBJ2-7	few
CASSSFLRAYEQYF	TGTGCCAGCAGCTCGTTCTTGCGGGCCTACGAGCAGTACTTC	-	TRBV7-2	TRBJ2-7	few
CASTPAPYEDEQYF	TGTGCCAGCACTCCAGCCCCCTACGAGGACGAGCAGTACTTC	-	TRBV6-1	TRBJ2-7	few
CASSTPRGSSYEQYF	TGTGCCAGCAGCACACCTAGGGGCAGCTCCTACGAGCAGTACTTC	-	TRBV11-2	TRBJ2-7	-
CSVNGGHTDTQYF	TGCAGCGTTAACGGGGGCCACACAGATACGCAGTATTTT	-	TRBV29-1	TRBJ2-3	-
CASSEAGLAGGLLDTQYF	TGTGCCAGCAGTGAAGCGGGGCTAGCGGGGGGGCTATTGGATACGCAGTATTTT	TRBD2	TRBV25-1	TRBJ2-3	-